A single sample is the source of the 21 T cell receptor beta chains below, sequenced in a study of cytomegalovirus exposure and HLA in healthy donors. TCRdb's table, derived via immunoSEQ multiplex PCR, lists solely in-frame clones and lacks some. This table has under 300,000 clones, about 86% appearing once. The material sequenced was PBMCs. The receptors shown here come from a woman between 25 and 40 years old in good health and CMV-seropositive.

V and J are TRBV5-1 and TRBJ2-5; 7 positions match TRBD2. The CDR3 spans 14 residues. V gave up 2 bases and J gave up 1 base; unmatched junction bases: 2. Looked up from germline, CDR1 is SGHRS and CDR2 is YFSETQ. The CDR3 nucleotides are TGCGCCAGCAGCTTCGGGACTACCCAAGAGACCCAGTACTTC. The encoded protein is CASSFGTTQETQYF. The full variable domain, completed using reference TRBV5-1 and TRBJ2-5, is KAGVTQTPRYLIKTRGQQVTLSCSPISGHRSVSWYQQTPGQGLQFLFEYFSETQRNKGNFPGRFSGRQFSNSRSEMNVSTLELGDSALYLCASSFGTTQETQYFGPGTRLLVL.

The chain couples TRBV9 to TRBJ2-3; possibly TRBD2 for D (6 bases). V gave up 2 bases and J gave up 5 bases, with 12 bases separating them. The CDR3 length is 14 residues. Germline CDR1 reads SGDLS; CDR2 reads YYNGEE. CDR3: CASSVGLNLDTQYF. DNA of the CDR3: TGTGCCAGCAGCGTGGGACTGAACCTAGATACGCAGTATTTT.

The chain joins TRBV5-4 to TRBJ2-7, with 12 bases lining up with TRBD2. Germline trimming cut 3 bases from V and 4 bases from J; bases unmatched to any gene: 8. This CDR3 has 16 residues. Germline CDR1 SGHNT, CDR2 YYREEE (reference sequence). The chain's CDR3 is CASSSGLAGPSYEQYF. For the CDR3, the DNA is TGTGCCAGCAGCTCAGGACTAGCGGGACCCTCATACGAGCAGTACTTC. The whole variable domain, filled in from reference TRBV5-4 and TRBJ2-7, reads ETGVTQSPTHLIKTRGQQVTLRCSSQSGHNTVSWYQQALGQGPQFIFQYYREEENGRGNFPPRFSGLQFPNYSSELNVNALELDDSALYLCASSSGLAGPSYEQYFGPGTRLTVT.

The chain uses TRBV6-5 and TRBJ2-1, with D possibly being TRBD1 (5 bases). V shed 3 bases and J shed 5 bases, with 11 bases lying between them. The CDR3 runs 14 residues. Germline loops: CDR1 MNHEY, CDR2 SVGAGI. For the CDR3, the DNA is TGTGCCAGCAGTTATTCGTTCAGGGACAATGAGCAGTTCTTC. Translated: CASSYSFRDNEQFF.

The gene calls are TRBV9 and TRBJ1-3, with 7 bases identical to TRBD1. CDR1 and CDR2 (germline): SGDLS, YYNGEE. This CDR3 has 15 residues. Losses at the gene ends were 0 bases for V and 2 bases for J; bases not matched to a gene: 2. The CDR3 here is CASSVEGGPGNTIYF. CDR3 sequence (DNA): TGTGCCAGCAGCGTAGAAGGGGGCCCTGGAAACACCATATATTTT.

This chain joins TRBV5-1 and TRBJ2-2, with 9 positions matching TRBD2. The ends lost 0 bases at V and 2 bases at J; junction bases unmatched: 5. CDR1 and CDR2 from the germline V gene are SGHRS and YFSETQ. CDR3 length equals 17 residues. Here the CDR3 reads CASSLELTSGNTGELFF. The CDR3 bases are TGCGCCAGCAGCTTGGAGCTGACTAGCGGTAACACCGGGGAGCTGTTTTTT.

The chain combines TRBV5-8 with TRBJ2-3; D possibly corresponds to TRBD1 (5 bases). The CDR3 has 15 residues. Germline V gene data show CDR1 as SGHTS and CDR2 as YDEGEE. Trimming removed 3 bases at V and 6 bases at J, with 17 bases between. This CDR3 reads CASSSVQVGKDTQYF. In nucleotides, the CDR3 is TGTGCCAGCAGCTCCGTACAGGTTGGAAAGGATACGCAGTATTTT.

The chain recombines TRBV2 with TRBJ1-1; no clear D gene. The CDR3 sequence is 13 residues long. Trimming left V 7 bases short and J 1 base short, with 10 bases between. The germline CDR1 and CDR2 sequences are SNHLY and FYNNEI. This chain's CDR3 is CASMRQPNTEAFF. For the CDR3, the DNA is TGTGCCAGCATGAGACAACCGAACACTGAAGCTTTCTTT.

This clone was picked up a small number of times. The chain joins TRBV19 to TRBJ1-2, with 7 bases fitting TRBD1. CDR1 and CDR2 (germline): LNHDA, SQIVND (reference sequence). This CDR3 spans 13 amino acids. With 7 bases clipped from V and 3 bases from J, the junction kept 5 bases outside the gene matches. For the CDR3, the DNA is TGTGCCAGTACTCCGGGACAGTACTATGGCTACACCTTC. Its translation is CASTPGQYYGYTF.

This sequence joins TRBV28 and TRBJ1-3; possible D gene TRBD1, 6 bases. Germline assignment: CDR1 MDHEN and CDR2 SYDVKM. V was cut by 9 bases and J by 3 bases, with 18 bases left in between. This CDR3 contains 15 residues. CDR3 in amino acids: CASSRPQGFGNTIYF. CDR3 bases: TGTGCCAGTTCCCGCCCCCAGGGGTTTGGAAACACCATATATTTT.

The rearrangement links TRBV30 to TRBJ1-2, with D possibly being TRBD1 (6 bases). The V gene lost 3 bases and the J gene lost 8 bases, with 13 bases spanning the gap. Germline V gene data show CDR1 as GTSNPN and CDR2 as SVGIG (reference sequence). The CDR3 extends over 12 amino acids. CDR3 residues: CAWRGQGWGYTF. CDR3 nucleotides: TGTGCCTGGAGAGGGCAGGGGTGGGGCTACACCTTC.

This clone appeared once. V and J are TRBV5-3 and TRBJ2-2; D is possibly TRBD2 (7 bases). TRBV5-3 is an ORF, with its function uncertain. The CDR3 is made up of 14 amino acids. V lost 5 bases and J 7 bases, leaving 15 bases between the germline ends. CDR3 in DNA: TGTGCCAGAAGAGGGGGAGGGCCCCACGGGGAGCTGTTTTTT. Translating gives CARRGGGPHGELFF.

This clone occurred a few times. The chain couples TRBV5-1 to TRBJ2-7; 8 bases align to TRBD1. Per germline, CDR1 SGHRS and CDR2 YFSETQ. The CDR3 sequence is 15 residues long. V trimming: 0 bases; J trimming: 7 bases; junction bases outside the gene matches: 9. The CDR3 reads CASSLEGTGPLEQYF. The CDR3 DNA sequence: TGCGCCAGCAGCTTGGAAGGGACAGGCCCCTTGGAGCAGTACTTC. The full variable domain, with the rest looked up from reference TRBV5-1 and TRBJ2-7, is KAGVTQTPRYLIKTRGQQVTLSCSPISGHRSVSWYQQTPGQGLQFLFEYFSETQRNKGNFPGRFSGRQFSNSRSEMNVSTLELGDSALYLCASSLEGTGPLEQYFGPGTRLTVT.

This clone was observed once. This rearrangement joins TRBV6-1 to TRBJ2-6, with a possible D match to TRBD1 (5 bases). The germline V and J ends were trimmed by 6 bases and 2 bases, with 5 bases remaining between them. This CDR3 region has 13 residues. Germline V gene sequence: CDR1 MNHNS, CDR2 SASEGT. In nucleotides, the CDR3 is TGTGCCAGCAGGACAGCTGGGGCCAACGTCCTGACTTTC. As protein: CASRTAGANVLTF.

The chain uses TRBV6-5 and TRBJ2-7, with TRBD1 as a possible D gene (5 bases). The CDR3 loop spans 14 amino acids. CDR1 MNHEY and CDR2 SVGAGI come from the germline V gene. Between the trimmed V and J ends, which lost 5 bases and 0 bases, there was a span of 11 bases. The CDR3 reads CASSDQTGSYEQYF. For the CDR3, the DNA is TGTGCCAGCAGTGACCAAACAGGCTCCTACGAGCAGTACTTC.

The chain employs TRBV18 and TRBJ1-3; D uncertain. The CDR3 consists of 16 residues. The V and J ends lost 2 bases and 2 bases respectively, with 13 bases between them. The germline gives CDR1 KGHSH, CDR2 LQKENI. CDR3 DNA: TGTGCCAGCTCACCATCGGTAGTACTAGCTGGAAACACCATATATTTT. Its translation is CASSPSVVLAGNTIYF.

About this clone itself: Other DNA sequences in the same sample also yield this CDR3. The chain couples TRBV5-1 to TRBJ2-5, with D maybe TRBD1 (6 bases). V lost 5 bases and J 5 bases, leaving 13 bases between the germline ends. CDR3 size: 13 residues. The germline V gene encodes CDR1 SGHRS and CDR2 YFSETQ. The CDR3 bases are TGCGCCAGCAGTTTGCCAGGGGAGGAGACCCAGTACTTC. Protein product: CASSLPGEETQYF.

The genes are TRBV6-5 and TRBJ1-1, with D possibly TRBD1 on 6 matching bases. The CDR3 runs to 12 residues. In germline, CDR1 is MNHEY, CDR2 SVGAGI. V lost 7 bases and J 5 bases, leaving 11 bases between the germline ends. CDR3 in DNA: TGTGCCAGCATGAGGGGGGGGACTGAAGCTTTCTTT. Its translation is CASMRGGTEAFF.

The chain links TRBV10-1 to TRBJ2-7; TRBD1 matches at 11 bases. This CDR3 has 15 residues. With 2 bases clipped from V and 2 bases from J, the junction kept 2 bases outside the gene matches. Per germline, CDR1 WNHNN and CDR2 SYGVQD (reference sequence). CDR3 sequence: CASSERDRGTYEQYF. As DNA, the CDR3 is TGCGCCAGCAGTGAGCGGGACAGGGGGACCTACGAGCAGTACTTC.

The chain uses TRBV30 and TRBJ1-3; D perhaps matches TRBD1 (5 bases). V was pared by 1 base and J by 0 bases, with 16 bases between. The length of the CDR3 is 17 residues. Germline V gene data show CDR1 as GTSNPN and CDR2 as SVGIG (reference sequence). The DNA of the CDR3 is TGTGCCTGGAGTGGGGGCAAGGGGCTGCTCTCTGGAAACACCATATATTTT. This translates into CAWSGGKGLLSGNTIYF.

This clone occurred once. Other DNA sequences within the sample encode an identical CDR3. The chain uses TRBV5-1 and TRBJ2-1, with a possible D match to TRBD1 (5 bases). The CDR3 sequence is 15 residues long. The germline V gene encodes CDR1 SGHRS and CDR2 YFSETQ. The ends were cut back, 0 bases at V and 4 bases at J, with 11 bases in the middle. The DNA for the CDR3 is TGCGCCAGCAGCTTGGTTCAGGGCCCGTACAATGAGCAGTTCTTC. Protein: CASSLVQGPYNEQFF.